The rows below give T cell receptor beta chains drawn from one sample of a study of metastatic and nonmetastatic thyroid tumors. MiXCR re-clonotyped the PCR reads for TCRdb. This sample carries 45,000 to 50,000 clones, roughly a fifth of them seen once, and the ten largest clones take around 3.8%. Material for sequencing was blood. The source of these receptors is a male donor with papillary thyroid cancer or a benign thyroid nodule (not recorded which). Some clones in this sample may be carry-over from other donors' samples. Both conserved end residues are part of each CDR3. D genes are given only for firm matches. Clone size is shown for a subset of rows, as once, few, many or a class of expanded clone.

many	TRBV13	TRBJ1-2	TRBD1	CASSRATGRHGYTF	TGTGCCAGCAGCCGTGCGACAGGGAGGCATGGCTACACCTTC
-	TRBV5-4	TRBJ2-5	TRBD2	CASSLVAGGQETQYF	TGTGCCAGCAGCTTGGTCGCGGGGGGCCAAGAGACCCAGTACTTC
many	TRBV30	TRBJ1-5	-	CASSGSGGNQPQHF	TGTGCCTCCTCCGGGTCGGGGGGTAATCAGCCCCAGCATTTT
many	TRBV5-1	TRBJ2-7	-	CASSLGTSSSYEQYF	TGCGCCAGCAGCTTGGGGACTTCTAGCTCCTACGAGCAGTACTTC
-	TRBV4-2	TRBJ2-7	-	CASSQDYSWYEQYF	TGTGCCAGCAGCCAAGACTACTCCTGGTACGAGCAGTACTTC
-	TRBV7-9	TRBJ2-7	-	CASSLASAYEQYF	TGTGCCAGCAGCTTAGCTAGCGCATACGAGCAGTACTTC
-	TRBV7-8	TRBJ2-5	-	CASSLGWRSQETQYF	TGTGCCAGCAGCTTAGGTTGGCGATCCCAAGAGACCCAGTACTTC
many	TRBV4-1	TRBJ2-7	-	CASSQVPGLSYEQYF	TGCGCCAGCAGCCAAGTGCCGGGACTTTCATACGAGCAGTACTTC
-	TRBV24-1	TRBJ2-3	-	CATSQVDTQYF	TGTGCCACCAGCCAAGTAGATACGCAGTATTTT
many	TRBV5-1	TRBJ1-3	-	CASSIQHSGNTIYF	TGCGCCAGCAGCATACAGCACTCTGGAAACACCATATATTTT
many	TRBV7-2	TRBJ2-7	-	CASSRRPGPYEQYF	TGTGCCAGCAGCCGCCGCCCGGGCCCCTACGAGCAGTACTTC
many	TRBV30	TRBJ1-3	-	CAWSVDTRTGNTIYF	TGTGCCTGGAGTGTAGACACCCGGACGGGAAACACCATATATTTT
few	TRBV6-1	TRBJ1-2	-	CASSPRLTDDYGYTF	TGTGCCAGCAGCCCCCGACTGACGGATGACTATGGCTACACCTTC
many	TRBV5-1	TRBJ2-7	-	CASSLGSAFEQYF	TGCGCCAGCAGCTTGGGTTCGGCTTTTGAGCAGTACTTC
-	TRBV30	TRBJ2-1	-	CAWSEWGGNYNEQFF	TGTGCCTGGAGTGAGTGGGGGGGCAACTACAATGAGCAGTTCTTC
many	TRBV20-1	TRBJ2-2	TRBD1	CSARDRGTGSGELFF	TGCAGTGCTAGAGATCGGGGGACAGGGTCCGGGGAGCTGTTTTTT
many	TRBV20-1	TRBJ2-6	-	CSARVSGANVLTF	TGCAGTGCAAGGGTCTCCGGGGCCAACGTCCTGACTTTC
-	TRBV5-1	TRBJ2-7	-	CASSLAGGAAYEQYF	TGCGCCAGCAGCTTGGCCGGGGGAGCGGCCTACGAGCAGTACTTC
many	TRBV2	TRBJ2-5	-	CATGPTQRETQYF	TGTGCCACCGGACCTACCCAGCGAGAGACCCAGTACTTC
-	TRBV12-3/TRBV12-4	TRBJ2-1	-	CSSSRNYNEQFF	TGTTCAAGCAGTCGGAACTACAATGAGCAGTTCTTC
-	TRBV27	TRBJ2-5	TRBD1	CASSLFRQGPPETQYF	TGTGCCAGCAGTTTATTCCGACAGGGCCCCCCAGAGACCCAGTACTTC
few	TRBV14	TRBJ2-2	-	CAAQIEPGELFF	TGTGCCGCCCAAATAGAACCCGGGGAGCTGTTTTTT
-	TRBV11-2	TRBJ1-3	-	CASSLGAGPGNTIYF	TGTGCCAGCAGCTTAGGCGCAGGCCCGGGAAACACCATATATTTT
many	TRBV5-5	TRBJ2-7	-	CASSRAGAYEQYF	TGTGCCAGCAGCCGGGCTGGGGCCTACGAGCAGTACTTC
-	TRBV11-2	TRBJ1-2	-	CASSLIGGPYGYTF	TGTGCCAGCAGCTTAATCGGGGGGCCCTATGGCTACACCTTC